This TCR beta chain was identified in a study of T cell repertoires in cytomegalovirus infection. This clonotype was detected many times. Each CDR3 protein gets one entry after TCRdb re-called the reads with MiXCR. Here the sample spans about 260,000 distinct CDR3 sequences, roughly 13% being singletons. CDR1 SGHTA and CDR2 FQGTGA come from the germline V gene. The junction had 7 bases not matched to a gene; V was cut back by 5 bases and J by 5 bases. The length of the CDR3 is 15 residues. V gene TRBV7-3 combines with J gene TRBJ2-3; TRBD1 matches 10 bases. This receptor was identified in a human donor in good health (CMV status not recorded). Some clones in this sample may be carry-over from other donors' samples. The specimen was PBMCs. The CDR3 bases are TGTGCCAGCAGCCCGAGAGGGACAGGGGAAGATACGCAGTATTTT. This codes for CASSPRGTGEDTQYF. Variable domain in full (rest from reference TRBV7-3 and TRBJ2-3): GAGVSQTPSNKVTEKGKYVELRCDPISGHTALYWYRQSLGQGPEFLIYFQGTGAADDSGLPNDRFFAVRPEGSVSTLKIQRTERGDSAVYLCASSPRGTGEDTQYFGPGTRLTVL.